This T cell receptor (beta chain) is from a study of T-cell reconstitution after alpha-beta-depleted transplantation in children. This sample's TCRbeta library carried unique molecular identifier barcodes. One entry per CDR3 protein results from TCRdb running MiXCR on the PCR reads. The profile shows 80,000 to 95,000 distinct CDR3 sequences, 7.5% to 9.5% of them singletons. This clonotype occurred many times. Trimming shortened V by 4 bases and J by 3 bases, and 13 bases separated the two germline ends. The CDR3 is 14 amino acids. Looked up from germline, CDR1 is SGHRS and CDR2 is YFSETQ. This chain joins TRBV5-1 and TRBJ2-5; perhaps TRBD2 as D (6 bases). The sample consisted of PBMCs from the stem cell graft donor, taken from the stem cell graft. The TCR comes from a human donor who donated a stem cell graft to a child with congenital amegakaryocytic thrombocytopenia. The CDR3 loop reads CASSPLGGEETQYF. The CDR3, as DNA: TGCGCCAGCAGCCCGCTAGGCGGGGAAGAGACCCAGTACTTC.